Listed below are T cell receptor beta chains from one sample, sequenced in a study of cytomegalovirus exposure and HLA in healthy donors. The repertoire was sequenced with immunoSEQ multiplex PCR; TCRdb's copy has only in-frame clones and lacks some. The sample has over 200,000 clones, around 90% seen once; the top ten hold approximately 0.34%. Sequencing was carried out using PBMCs. These receptors were collected from a woman under 30 in good health and CMV-seronegative. CDR3s include the opening cysteine and the closing phenylalanine or tryptophan. Each record gives: CDR3 DNA, CDR3 protein, J gene, clone size, D gene, V gene. A D gene is named only where the DNA matches it firmly. Rows give clone size only sometimes, using once, few, many, or a class for an expanded clone.

TGTGCCAGCAGTTACACCCCGACAGGAGCTGAAGAGACCCAGTACTTC CASSYTPTGAEETQYF TRBJ2-5 - - TRBV6-5
TGTGCCAGCAGTTTAACCACTAGCACAGATACGCAGTATTTT CASSLTTSTDTQYF TRBJ2-3 - - TRBV28
TGTGCCAGCAGTCCTCTGACACGCCAAAAACTGTTTTTT CASSPLTRQKLFF TRBJ1-4 - - TRBV27
TGTGCCATCAGTGAGTCTGAGCGGGGGGACTCATACAATGAGCAGTTCTTC CAISESERGDSYNEQFF TRBJ2-1 - TRBD2 TRBV10-3
TGTGCCAGCAGCTCCGGACAGGGGGGCACAGATACGCAGTATTTT CASSSGQGGTDTQYF TRBJ2-3 - TRBD1 TRBV5-8
TGTGCCAGTAGTATTACACTAGCGGGGAACACCGGGGAGCTGTTTTTT CASSITLAGNTGELFF TRBJ2-2 once TRBD2 TRBV19
TGTGCCAGCAGCGTACTAGCGGGGTCCTCCTACAATGAGCAGTTCTTC CASSVLAGSSYNEQFF TRBJ2-1 - TRBD2 TRBV9
TGTGCCAGCACAAGGACAGGCCAGGATTCACCCCTCCACTTT CASTRTGQDSPLHF TRBJ1-6 - TRBD1 TRBV2
TGTGCCAGCAGCTTAGCGGGCAATAGCAATCAGCCCCAGCATTTT CASSLAGNSNQPQHF TRBJ1-5 - - TRBV7-2
TGTGCCAGCAGCTTAAGGACAGTATCAAGCAATCAGCCCCAGCATTTT CASSLRTVSSNQPQHF TRBJ1-5 - - TRBV7-3
TGTGCCAGCAGCTTGGACCAGGTTAACACTGAAGCTTTCTTT CASSLDQVNTEAFF TRBJ1-1 - - TRBV5-6
TGCGCCAGCAGCCTCTTATACAGGGGGCTGGCGAACACCGGGGAGCTGTTTTTT CASSLLYRGLANTGELFF TRBJ2-2 - TRBD1 TRBV4-3
TGTGCCAGCAGTTACCGCAGGGGGCAAACTGAAGCTTTCTTT CASSYRRGQTEAFF TRBJ1-1 - TRBD1 TRBV6-5
TGTGCCAGTAGTAAGGAGAGGGGGCCGCGACCAGATACGCAGTATTTT CASSKERGPRPDTQYF TRBJ2-3 - TRBD1 TRBV19
TGTGCCAGCAGCCTGGGAGGGGGGGGCAGTCAGCCCCAGCATTTT CASSLGGGGSQPQHF TRBJ1-5 few - TRBV5-4
TGTGCCAGCAGCCCGGGGACAGGGACGCGCTATGGCTACACCTTC CASSPGTGTRYGYTF TRBJ1-2 once TRBD1 TRBV11-2
TGCGCCAGCAGCCCCCTTAGCGGGGGGGCTGATAATGAGCAGTTCTTC CASSPLSGGADNEQFF TRBJ2-1 - TRBD2 TRBV4-1
TGTGCCAGCAGCTTAGTTTGGACTAGCGGGGAGTGGTACGAGCAGTACTTC CASSLVWTSGEWYEQYF TRBJ2-7 - TRBD2 TRBV11-2
TGCGCCAGCAGCTTGGCGGGGAACACCGGGGAGCTGTTTTTT CASSLAGNTGELFF TRBJ2-2 - - TRBV5-1
TGTGCCAGCAGTTTATCCGATCTTCAGGATCAGCCCCAGCATTTT CASSLSDLQDQPQHF TRBJ1-5 - - TRBV28
TGTGCCAGCAGCTCAGGACTAGCGGGGGGGAGCACAGATACGCAGTATTTT CASSSGLAGGSTDTQYF TRBJ2-3 - TRBD2 TRBV13
TGTGCCAGCACCCTGTCCCGGGACAGGGCTCAGCCCCAGCATTTT CASTLSRDRAQPQHF TRBJ1-5 - TRBD1 TRBV6-1
TGTGCCAGCAGTGAATATTGGGAGCAGGGGAACTATGGCTACACCTTC CASSEYWEQGNYGYTF TRBJ1-2 - - TRBV25-1
TGTGCCAGCAGCTTATTGATTCAAGCCAATCAGCCCCAGCATTTT CASSLLIQANQPQHF TRBJ1-5 - - TRBV7-2
TGTGCCAGCAGTGCGGCTACCGGGGAGCTGTTTTTT CASSAATGELFF TRBJ2-2 - - TRBV27
TGTGCCAGCAGTTACGAGACTAGCTCCTACGAGCAGTACTTC CASSYETSSYEQYF TRBJ2-7 - - TRBV6-5
TGTGCCAGCAGCCAAGCCGGGTCCAACTATGGCTACACCTTC CASSQAGSNYGYTF TRBJ1-2 - - TRBV28
TGTGCCAGCTCACGAAGCGGGGGGGCCGACGAGACCCAGTACTTC CASSRSGGADETQYF TRBJ2-5 - TRBD2 TRBV18
TGTGCCAGCAGTTTATCGGGAGGGCGGAGTAGCAATCAGCCCCAGCATTTT CASSLSGGRSSNQPQHF TRBJ1-5 - - TRBV27
TGCGCCAGCAGCTCTGGCCATAGCACAGATACGCAGTATTTT CASSSGHSTDTQYF TRBJ2-3 - - TRBV5-1
TGTGCCATCAGTGGTGAGGGCCCTTTGAATCAGCCCCAGCATTTT CAISGEGPLNQPQHF TRBJ1-5 - - TRBV10-3
TGTGCCAGCAGCGCCCAGCTAGCGGGGGGTACCTACGAGCAGTACTTC CASSAQLAGGTYEQYF TRBJ2-7 - TRBD2 TRBV7-2
TGTGCCAGCAGTGACACAGGAGGGGCCACCGGGGAGCTGTTTTTT CASSDTGGATGELFF TRBJ2-2 - - TRBV25-1